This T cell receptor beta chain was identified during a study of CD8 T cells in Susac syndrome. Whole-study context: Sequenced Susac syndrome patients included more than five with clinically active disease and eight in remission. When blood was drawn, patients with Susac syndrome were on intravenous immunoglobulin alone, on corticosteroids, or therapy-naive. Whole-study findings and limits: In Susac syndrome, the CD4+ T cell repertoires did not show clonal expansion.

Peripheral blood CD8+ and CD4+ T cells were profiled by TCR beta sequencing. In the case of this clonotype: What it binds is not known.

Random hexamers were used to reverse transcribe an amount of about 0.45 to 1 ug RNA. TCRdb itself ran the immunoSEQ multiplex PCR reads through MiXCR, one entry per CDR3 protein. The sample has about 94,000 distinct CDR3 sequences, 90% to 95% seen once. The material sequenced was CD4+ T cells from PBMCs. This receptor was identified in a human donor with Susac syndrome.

CDR3 sequence (DNA): TGTGCCAGCAGTTTAGAGACAGGGCAGGCCTCCTTCAGGGTGAGCTCCTACGAGCAGTACTTC. It encodes CASSLETGQASFRVSSYEQYF. The chain carries TRBV28 and TRBJ2-7, with 7 bases lining up with TRBD1. CDR1 MDHEN and CDR2 SYDVKM come from the germline V gene. J lost 0 bases, V lost 2 bases, and 22 bases had no gene match. CDR3 size: 21 residues.